The clone carrying this T cell receptor beta chain has just a few counts. The CDR3 contains 13 residues. Germline V lookup: CDR1 MDHEN, CDR2 SYDVKM. The ends were cut back, 5 bases at V and 3 bases at J, with 10 bases in the middle. Using a J-beta primer mix together with a sample-barcoded 5' primer, a second PCR was run for about 7 to 12 cycles. TCRdb called the 5' RACE reads again in MiXCR, with one record for every CDR3 protein. The sample carries about 2 million distinct CDR3 sequences, about 50% recorded once. The data were obtained in a study of blood T cells in healthy people across ages. This receptor was taken from a woman in her thirties or forties in good health. The sequenced sample was blood. The chain uses TRBV28 and TRBJ1-2; D uncertain. CDR3 sequence (DNA): TGTGCCAGCAGTCCAAGTTTTGACTATGGCTACACCTTC. Translating it yields CASSPSFDYGYTF.